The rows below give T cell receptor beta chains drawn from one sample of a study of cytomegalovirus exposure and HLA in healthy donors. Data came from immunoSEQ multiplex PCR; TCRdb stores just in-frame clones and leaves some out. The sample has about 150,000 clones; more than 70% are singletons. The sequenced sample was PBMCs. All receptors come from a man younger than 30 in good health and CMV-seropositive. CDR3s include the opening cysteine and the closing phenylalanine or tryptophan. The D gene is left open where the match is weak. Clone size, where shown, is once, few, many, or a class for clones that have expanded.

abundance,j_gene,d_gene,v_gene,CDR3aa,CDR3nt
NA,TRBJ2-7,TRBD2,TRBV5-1,CASSSPRGTSVYEQYF,TGCGCCAGCAGCTCCCCTCGCGGGACTAGCGTCTACGAGCAGTACTTC
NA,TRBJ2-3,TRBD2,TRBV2,CASSAGGGRPDTQYF,TGTGCCAGCAGCGCGGGGGGCGGGAGACCAGATACGCAGTATTTT
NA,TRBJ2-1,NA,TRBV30,CAWTPPTSLDEQFF,TGTGCCTGGACCCCCCCGACTAGTCTGGATGAGCAGTTCTTC
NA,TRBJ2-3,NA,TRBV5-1,CASSLLSAEGDTQYF,TGCGCCAGCAGCTTATTATCGGCGGAAGGAGATACGCAGTATTTT
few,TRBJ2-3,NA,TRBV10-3,CAISAPGRSDETQYF,TGTGCCATCAGCGCCCCTGGGCGTAGCGATGAGACGCAGTATTTT
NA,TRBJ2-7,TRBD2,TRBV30,CAWKRQGRDYEQYF,TGTGCCTGGAAGCGGCAAGGGAGGGACTACGAGCAGTACTTC
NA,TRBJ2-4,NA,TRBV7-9,CASSLTTGENIQYF,TGTGCCAGCAGCTTAACGACAGGCGAAAACATTCAGTACTTC
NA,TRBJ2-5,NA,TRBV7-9,CASSLERETQYF,TGTGCCAGCAGCTTAGAACGGGAGACCCAGTACTTC
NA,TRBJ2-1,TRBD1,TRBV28,CASSPLTGGVNNEQFF,TGTGCCAGCAGTCCCTTGACAGGGGGCGTTAACAATGAGCAGTTCTTC
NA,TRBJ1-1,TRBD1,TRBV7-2,CASSWKQGGDTEAFF,TGTGCCAGCAGCTGGAAACAGGGGGGAGACACTGAAGCTTTCTTT
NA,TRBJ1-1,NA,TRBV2,CASSGEQGSFGAFF,TGTGCCAGCAGCGGGGAACAGGGAAGCTTTGGAGCTTTCTTT
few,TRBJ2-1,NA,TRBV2,CASSERVGGSSYNEQFF,TGTGCCAGCAGTGAAAGGGTCGGGGGAAGCTCCTACAATGAGCAGTTCTTC